This T cell receptor (beta chain) was captured by sequencing in a study of cytomegalovirus exposure and HLA in healthy donors. Study-level points and caveats: A later analysis, which compared TCR beta chains of equal frequency, found the HLA-associated ones more clonally expanded. In an earlier analysis, in about 530 donors, most V segments appeared productive either ~90% or ~30% of the time. When the data were analyzed later, several of the most significant clusters appeared to be linked to common viral pathogens.

Concerning this clone itself: The antigen is not known.

The primer mix had 60 Vbeta and 13 Jbeta primers. Produced via immunoSEQ multiplex PCR; TCRdb's table is partial and in-frame only. Of some 190,000 clones listed, about 82% are singletons. The sequence was obtained from a woman in her 30s in good health and CMV-seronegative. The sequencing sample was made of PBMCs.

CDR3: CASSLWGRTNEKLFF. CDR3 bases: TGTGCCAGCAGCCTGTGGGGCAGAACTAATGAAAAACTGTTTTTT. J is TRBJ1-4 and V is TRBV9, with D possibly being TRBD1 (5 bases). CDR3 length: 15 amino acids. V lost 4 bases and J 1 base, leaving 11 bases between the germline ends. Germline V gives CDR1 SGDLS, CDR2 YYNGEE. Based on the CDR3 plus reference TRBV9 and TRBJ1-4, the full variable domain is DSGVTQTPKHLITATGQRVTLRCSPRSGDLSVYWYQQSLDQGLQFLIQYYNGEERAKGNILERFSAQQFPDLHSELNLSSLELGDSALYFCASSLWGRTNEKLFFGSGTQLSVL.